This T cell receptor (beta chain) comes out of a study of T-cell reconstitution after alpha-beta-depleted transplantation in children (dated by TCRdb to between 2015 and 2016). Regarding the study in general: Using TCR repertoire profiling, the study quantitatively followed how T-cell immune reconstitution unfolded in children after TCRalphabeta/CD19-depleted allogeneic hematopoietic cell transplantation. Findings and caveats that apply to the study as a whole: Over the following months the frequencies of hyperexpanded clones went down, and after one year T-cell counts and TCRbeta diversity were mostly credited to newly produced T cells. About two months after transplant, the apparently early recovery of alphabetaT-cell counts reportedly depended on just several hundred clones that had expanded rapidly and came from non-depleted graft cells. In some patients, the high TCRbeta diversity seen at day 60 was put down to recipient T cells and intrathymic progenitors that had survived conditioning.

Sample treatment or condition, as interpreted from the label and publication: allogeneic hematopoietic cell transplantation with graft depleted of TCRalphabeta T cells and CD19 B cells. The children who served as transplant recipients had been given grafts of TCRalphabeta/CD19-depleted allogeneic hematopoietic cells. The protocol used for the library was PCR. TCRdb records Illumina HiSeq 2500 as the sequencer. TCR libraries were prepared with molecular barcoding, using unique molecular identifiers to normalize TCRbeta repertoire quantification. TCRdb trimmed public reads at Q25 via fastp, called clones via MiXCR and kept in-frame beta chains. Rows are combined by CDR3 protein, so each entry shows the most common genes and DNA. This sample lists roughly 50,000 distinct CDR3 sequences; roughly 45% were detected once. Less than 98% of the sample rests with the top ten. The junction shows trimming of 3 bases on V and 4 bases on J, plus 13 bases between the germline ends. There are 15 amino acids in the CDR3, from cysteine to phenylalanine inclusive. The CDR3 DNA has 45 bases and is translated from base 1.

As to this clonotype: Its target antigen remains unknown. Per-nucleotide qualities are absent, and no much larger clonotype sits a single base away.

The rearrangement combines TRBV12-3 or TRBV12-4 with TRBJ1-3; a weak D assignment points to TRBD1 (5 bases agree). This TCR was recovered from a male patient younger than 18 who had a stem cell transplant for acute lymphoblastic leukemia, so the T cells may come from the graft donor. The sequences come from PBMCs, mostly from graft donor cells, collected 360 days after TCRalphabeta/CD19-depleted stem cell transplant. The CDR3 here reads CASSFGAISGNTIYF. At the DNA level, the sequence is TGTGCCAGCAGTTTTGGGGCGATCTCAGGAAACACCATATATTTT.